These T cell receptor beta chains were read from a single sample in a study of radiotherapy plus CTLA-4 blockade in lung cancer. Assay used: immunoSEQ multiplex PCR; TCRdb lists only in-frame clones, some missing. The sample holds around 72,000 clones, 78% seen once. The sample here was peripheral blood, taken from a patient treated with radiotherapy plus ipilimumab. The source is a human donor with non-small cell lung cancer who had a complete response to radiotherapy plus ipilimumab. Each CDR3 is given with its conserved first and last residue. D genes are given only for firm matches. Part of the rows lack a size; the others show once, few, many or a class for expanded clones.

clone size | D gene | V gene | CDR3 protein
- | TRBD1 | TRBV4-3 | CASSQDADRANGYTF
few | - | TRBV2 | CASSRDLGKETQYF
- | TRBD1 | TRBV7-6 | CASSSRQGAEAFF
once | TRBD1 | TRBV15 | CATSRGGQERNYGYTF
- | TRBD1 | TRBV2 | CASSGQGNSPLHF
- | - | TRBV28 | CASNGGELFF
- | - | TRBV7-7 | CASSPSGGPVDTQYF
- | - | TRBV28 | CASTPGGVTSYSNQPQHF
once | - | TRBV15 | CATSTPPVDIQYF
few | TRBD1 | TRBV5-6 | CASSLRTGSTDTQYF
- | - | TRBV14 | CASSHAQGGGNIQYF
once | - | TRBV28 | CASSRSFLTQSRANVLTF
- | - | TRBV2 | CASSEADFQETQYF
- | - | TRBV7-2 | CASSLQGYSGANVLTF
- | TRBD2 | TRBV5-4 | CASSLTGGNYNEQFF
once | - | TRBV5-1 | CASSLGPGPGANVLTF
- | TRBD2 | TRBV19 | CASSFTSGKETQYF
few | - | TRBV7-2 | CASSPLGSYNEQFF
few | - | TRBV7-2 | CASSLGGGGEQFF
few | - | TRBV18 | CASSPQSYEQYF
- | - | TRBV10-1 | CASSDDSYGYTF
- | - | TRBV5-1 | CASCREWNTEAFF
- | TRBD2 | TRBV9 | CASSVDRGRVDEQFF
- | - | TRBV21-1 | CASSKRRGSNQPQHF
- | TRBD1 | TRBV19 | CASSMGRTGNTGELFF
few | - | TRBV18 | CASSPAPSTDTQYF
- | - | TRBV7-2 | CASRYTTGNEQFF
- | TRBD2 | TRBV10-1 | CASSELSGGLYNEQFF
- | TRBD1 | TRBV19 | CASRTGDRANEKLFF
- | - | TRBV9 | CASSPDSGREQFF
- | TRBD1 | TRBV30 | CAWSVGRGLYLSSGANVLTF
- | - | TRBV11-3 | CASSLSYEAFF
- | TRBD2 | TRBV28 | CASSPQVAGGLKTQYF
- | - | TRBV10-1 | CASSDRAYEQYF
few | TRBD1 | TRBV6-6 | CASRHLGQGYIQYF
- | TRBD2 | TRBV9 | CASSPLGTNEQYF
- | TRBD1 | TRBV2 | CASSHRQGILYEQYF
- | - | TRBV29-1 | CSVRGYGETQYF
once | - | TRBV5-1 | CASSRTDSGNTIYF
few | TRBD1 | TRBV5-1 | CASSFPGGNTEAFF
once | - | TRBV7-2 | CASSLGSETQYF
few | - | TRBV10-3 | CAISGHGRGSSYNEQFF
- | - | TRBV7-2 | CASRSQTGNTIYF
- | - | TRBV5-1 | CASSLDVGREDTEAFF
- | - | TRBV4-3 | CASSQERRAGANVLTF
- | - | TRBV19 | CASSMGAPNNEQFF
few | - | TRBV7-9 | CASSLGSGESEKLFF
- | TRBD1 | TRBV19 | CASSIDRTGTMQPQHF
- | TRBD1 | TRBV27 | CASSSDRVATQYF
- | - | TRBV4-1 | CASRQGRTDTQYF
- | TRBD1 | TRBV4-1 | CASSRGDRINYGYTF
few | - | TRBV4-1 | CASSQPGQRNVLTF
- | TRBD1 | TRBV9 | CASSKGTGGTEAFF